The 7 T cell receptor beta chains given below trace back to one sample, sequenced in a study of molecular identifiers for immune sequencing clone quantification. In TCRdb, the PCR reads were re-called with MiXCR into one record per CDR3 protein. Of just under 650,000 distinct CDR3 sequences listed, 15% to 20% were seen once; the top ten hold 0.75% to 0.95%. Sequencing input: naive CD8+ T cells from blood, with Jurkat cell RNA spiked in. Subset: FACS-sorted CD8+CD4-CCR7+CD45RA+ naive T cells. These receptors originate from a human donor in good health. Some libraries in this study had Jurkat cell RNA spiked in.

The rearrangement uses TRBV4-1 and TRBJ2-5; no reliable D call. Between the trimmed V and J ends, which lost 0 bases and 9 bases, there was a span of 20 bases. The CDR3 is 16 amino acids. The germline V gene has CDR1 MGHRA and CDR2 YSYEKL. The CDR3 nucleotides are TGCGCCAGCAGCCAAGATGGCCCCCAGAATCAGCCAGCCCAGTACTTC. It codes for CASSQDGPQNQPAQYF.

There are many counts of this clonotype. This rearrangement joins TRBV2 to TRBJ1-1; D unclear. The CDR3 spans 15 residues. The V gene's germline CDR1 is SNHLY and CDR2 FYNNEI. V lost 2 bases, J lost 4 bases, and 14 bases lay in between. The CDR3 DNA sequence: TGTGCCAGCAGTGAATATGGGAGCGGTGGCACTGAAGCTTTCTTT. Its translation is CASSEYGSGGTEAFF.

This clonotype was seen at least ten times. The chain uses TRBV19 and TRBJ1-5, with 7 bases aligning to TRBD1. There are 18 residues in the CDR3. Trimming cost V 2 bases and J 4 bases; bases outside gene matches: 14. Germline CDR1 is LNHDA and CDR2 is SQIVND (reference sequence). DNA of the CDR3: TGTGCCAGTAGTATATTGGGATGGGGGGACAGCCTTAATCAGCCCCAGCATTTT. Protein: CASSILGWGDSLNQPQHF.

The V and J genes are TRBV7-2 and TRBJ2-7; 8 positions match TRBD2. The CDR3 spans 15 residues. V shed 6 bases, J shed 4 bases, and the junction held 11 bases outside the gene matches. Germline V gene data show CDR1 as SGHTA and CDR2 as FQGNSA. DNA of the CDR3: TGTGCCAGCAGTGATAATGGCGGGGGGCAGTACGAGCAGTACTTC. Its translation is CASSDNGGGQYEQYF.

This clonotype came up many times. CDR3 nucleotides: TGTGCCAGCAGCTCCCTACGAGCGGGGCGGGGCACCGGGGAGCTGTTTTTT. Amino acid sequence: CASSSLRAGRGTGELFF. The chain couples TRBV7-9 to TRBJ2-2; 7 bases are shared with TRBD2. After removal of 4 bases from V and 4 bases from J, the junction contained 12 bases not matched to a gene. The CDR3 sequence is 17 residues long. Germline loops: CDR1 SEHNR, CDR2 FQNEAQ (reference sequence).

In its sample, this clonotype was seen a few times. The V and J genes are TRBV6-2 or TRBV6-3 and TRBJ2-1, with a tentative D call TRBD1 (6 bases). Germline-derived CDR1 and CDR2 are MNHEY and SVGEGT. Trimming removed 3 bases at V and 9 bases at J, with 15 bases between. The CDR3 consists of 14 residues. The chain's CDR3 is CASSYLGARVEQFF. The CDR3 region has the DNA TGTGCCAGCAGTTATTTGGGGGCGAGGGTTGAGCAGTTCTTC.

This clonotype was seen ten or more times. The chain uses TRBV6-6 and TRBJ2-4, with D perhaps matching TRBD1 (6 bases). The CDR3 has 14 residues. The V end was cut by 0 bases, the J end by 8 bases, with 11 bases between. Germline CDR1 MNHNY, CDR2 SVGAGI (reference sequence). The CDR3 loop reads CASSYSQGVDIQYF. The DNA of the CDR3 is TGTGCCAGCAGTTACTCACAGGGTGTCGACATTCAGTACTTC.